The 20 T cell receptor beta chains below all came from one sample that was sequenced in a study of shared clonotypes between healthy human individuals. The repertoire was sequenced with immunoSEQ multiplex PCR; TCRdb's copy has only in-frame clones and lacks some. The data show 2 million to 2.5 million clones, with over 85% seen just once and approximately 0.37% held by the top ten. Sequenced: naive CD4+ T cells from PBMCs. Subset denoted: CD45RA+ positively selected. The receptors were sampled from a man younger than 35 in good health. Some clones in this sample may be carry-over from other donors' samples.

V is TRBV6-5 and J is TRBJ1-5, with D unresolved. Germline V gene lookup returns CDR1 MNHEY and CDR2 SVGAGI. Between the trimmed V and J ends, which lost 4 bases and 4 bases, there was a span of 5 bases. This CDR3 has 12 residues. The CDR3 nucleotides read TGTGCCAGCAGTTTCGGGAATCAGCCCCAGCATTTT. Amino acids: CASSFGNQPQHF.

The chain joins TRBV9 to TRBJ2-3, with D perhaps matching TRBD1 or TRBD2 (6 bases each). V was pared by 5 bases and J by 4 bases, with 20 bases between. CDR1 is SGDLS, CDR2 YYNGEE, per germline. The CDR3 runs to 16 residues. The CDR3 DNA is TGTGCCAGCAGTCGATTTCTAGCGAAGGGGGCAGATACGCAGTATTTT. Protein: CASSRFLAKGADTQYF.

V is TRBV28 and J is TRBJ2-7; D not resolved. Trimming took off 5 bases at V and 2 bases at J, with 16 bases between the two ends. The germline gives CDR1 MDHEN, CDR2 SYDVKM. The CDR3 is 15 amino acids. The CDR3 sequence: CASSPPRDTAYEQYF. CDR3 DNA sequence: TGTGCCAGCAGTCCCCCACGAGACACAGCCTACGAGCAGTACTTC.

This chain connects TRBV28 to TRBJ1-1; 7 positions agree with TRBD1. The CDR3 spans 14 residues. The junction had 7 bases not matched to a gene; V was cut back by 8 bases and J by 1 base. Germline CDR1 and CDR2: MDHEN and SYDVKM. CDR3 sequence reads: CASPSPGGNTEAFF. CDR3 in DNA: TGTGCCAGCCCCTCCCCAGGGGGGAACACTGAAGCTTTCTTT.

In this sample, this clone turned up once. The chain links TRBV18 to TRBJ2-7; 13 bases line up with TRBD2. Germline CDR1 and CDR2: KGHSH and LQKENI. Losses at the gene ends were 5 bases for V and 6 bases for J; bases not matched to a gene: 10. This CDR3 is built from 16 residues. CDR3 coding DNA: TGTGCCAGCTCAGGACAGGGACTAGCGGGAAAAGTCGAGCAGTACTTC. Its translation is CASSGQGLAGKVEQYF.

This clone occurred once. For the CDR3, the DNA is TGCAGCGTTGGAGCAGGGAGGGGAGCTAATGAAAAACTGTTTTTT. Amino acid sequence: CSVGAGRGANEKLFF. This chain uses TRBV29-1 with TRBJ1-4; perhaps TRBD1 as D (5 bases). CDR1 and CDR2 (germline): SQVTM, ANQGSEA. V lost 4 bases to trimming and J lost 3 bases, with 15 bases between them. The CDR3 runs to 15 residues.

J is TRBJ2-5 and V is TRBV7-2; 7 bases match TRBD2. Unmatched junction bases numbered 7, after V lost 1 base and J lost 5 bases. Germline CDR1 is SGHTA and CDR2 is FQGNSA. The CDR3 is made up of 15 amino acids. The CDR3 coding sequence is TGTGCCAGCAGCTTAGGTTGGGGAGGGATTGAGACCCAGTACTTC. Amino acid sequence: CASSLGWGGIETQYF.

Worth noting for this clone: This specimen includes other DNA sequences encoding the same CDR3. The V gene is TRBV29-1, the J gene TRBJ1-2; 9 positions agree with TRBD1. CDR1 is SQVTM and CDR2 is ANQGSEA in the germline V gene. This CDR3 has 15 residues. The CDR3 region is CTSAHLDRGDGGYTF. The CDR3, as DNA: TGCACCTCAGCTCACCTGGACAGGGGAGACGGGGGCTACACCTTC.

Here the CDR3 reads CASSPVKRETYEQYF. CDR3 in DNA: TGTGCCAGCTCACCGGTAAAGCGGGAAACCTACGAGCAGTACTTC. The chain uses TRBV18 and TRBJ2-7; 7 bases are shared with TRBD2. Per the germline V gene, CDR1 is KGHSH and CDR2 is LQKENI. The CDR3 loop spans 15 amino acids. J was trimmed by 2 bases and V by 3 bases; bases with no gene match: 7. The whole variable domain, filled in from reference TRBV18 and TRBJ2-7, reads NAGVMQNPRHLVRRRGQEARLRCSPMKGHSHVYWYRQLPEEGLKFMVYLQKENIIDESGMPKERFSAEFPKEGPSILRIQQVVRGDSAAYFCASSPVKRETYEQYFGPGTRLTVT.

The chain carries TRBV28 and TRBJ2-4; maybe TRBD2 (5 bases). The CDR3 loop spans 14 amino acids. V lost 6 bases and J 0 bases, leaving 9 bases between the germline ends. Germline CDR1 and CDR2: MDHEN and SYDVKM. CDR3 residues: CASRGDLAKNIQYF. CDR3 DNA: TGTGCCAGCAGGGGAGATTTAGCCAAAAACATTCAGTACTTC.

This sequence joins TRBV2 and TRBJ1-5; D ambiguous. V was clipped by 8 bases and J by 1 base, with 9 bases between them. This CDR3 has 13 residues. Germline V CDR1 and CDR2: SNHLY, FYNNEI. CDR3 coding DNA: TGTGCCAGCGACATGGGGAGCAATCAGCCCCAGCATTTT. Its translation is CASDMGSNQPQHF.

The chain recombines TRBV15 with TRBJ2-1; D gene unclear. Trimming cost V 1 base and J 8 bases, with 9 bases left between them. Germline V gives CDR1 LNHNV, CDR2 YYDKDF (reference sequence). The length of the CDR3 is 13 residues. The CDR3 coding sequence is TGTGCCACCAGCAGAGTTCTGGGCTATGAGCAGTTCTTC. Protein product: CATSRVLGYEQFF.

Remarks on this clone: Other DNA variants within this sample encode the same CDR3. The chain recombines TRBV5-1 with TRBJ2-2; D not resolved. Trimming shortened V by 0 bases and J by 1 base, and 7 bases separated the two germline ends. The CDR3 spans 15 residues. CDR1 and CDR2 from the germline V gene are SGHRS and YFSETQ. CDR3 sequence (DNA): TGCGCCAGCAGCTTGGCCCCAGAGAACACCGGGGAGCTGTTTTTT. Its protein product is CASSLAPENTGELFF.

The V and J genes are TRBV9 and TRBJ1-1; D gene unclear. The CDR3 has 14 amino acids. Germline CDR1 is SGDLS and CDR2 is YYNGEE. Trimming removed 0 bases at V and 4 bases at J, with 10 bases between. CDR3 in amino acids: CASSVEVMATEAFF. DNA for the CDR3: TGTGCCAGCAGCGTAGAGGTCATGGCCACTGAAGCTTTCTTT.

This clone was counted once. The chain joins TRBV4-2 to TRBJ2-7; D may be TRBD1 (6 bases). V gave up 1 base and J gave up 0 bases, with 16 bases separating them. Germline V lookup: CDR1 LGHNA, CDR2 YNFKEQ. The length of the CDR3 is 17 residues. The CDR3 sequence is CASSQVGEGGPSYEQYF. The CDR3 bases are TGTGCCAGCAGCCAAGTGGGGGAAGGGGGACCCTCCTACGAGCAGTACTTC.

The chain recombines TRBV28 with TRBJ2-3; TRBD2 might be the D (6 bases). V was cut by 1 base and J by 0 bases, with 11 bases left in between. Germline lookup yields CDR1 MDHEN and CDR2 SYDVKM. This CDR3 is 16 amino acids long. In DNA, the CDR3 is TGTGCCAGCAGTTTATCACTAGCACAAAGCACAGATACGCAGTATTTT. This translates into CASSLSLAQSTDTQYF.

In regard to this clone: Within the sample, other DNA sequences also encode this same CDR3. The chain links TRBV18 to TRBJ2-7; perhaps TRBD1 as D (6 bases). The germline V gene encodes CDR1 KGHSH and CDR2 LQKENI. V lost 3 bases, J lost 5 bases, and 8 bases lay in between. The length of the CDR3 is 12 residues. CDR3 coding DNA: TGTGCCAGCTCACCCCAGGGGCACGAGCAGTACTTC. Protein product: CASSPQGHEQYF.

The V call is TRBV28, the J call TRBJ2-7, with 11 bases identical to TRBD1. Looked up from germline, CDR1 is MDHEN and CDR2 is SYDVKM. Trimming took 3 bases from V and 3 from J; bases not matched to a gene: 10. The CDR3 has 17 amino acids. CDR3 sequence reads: CASSFNFGTGGNYEQYF. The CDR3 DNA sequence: TGTGCCAGCAGTTTTAATTTCGGGACAGGGGGTAACTACGAGCAGTACTTC.

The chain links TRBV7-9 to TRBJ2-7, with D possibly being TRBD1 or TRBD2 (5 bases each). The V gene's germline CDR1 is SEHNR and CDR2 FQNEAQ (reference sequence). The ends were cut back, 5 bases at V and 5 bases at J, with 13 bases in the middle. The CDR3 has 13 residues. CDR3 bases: TGTGCCAGCAGCGCAACGGGACCGAACGAGCAGTACTTC. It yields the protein CASSATGPNEQYF. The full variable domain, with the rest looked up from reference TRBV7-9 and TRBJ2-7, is DTGVSQNPRHKITKRGQNVTFRCDPISEHNRLYWYRQTLGQGPEFLTYFQNEAQLEKSRLLSDRFSAERPKGSFSTLEIQRTEQGDSAMYLCASSATGPNEQYFGPGTRLTVT.

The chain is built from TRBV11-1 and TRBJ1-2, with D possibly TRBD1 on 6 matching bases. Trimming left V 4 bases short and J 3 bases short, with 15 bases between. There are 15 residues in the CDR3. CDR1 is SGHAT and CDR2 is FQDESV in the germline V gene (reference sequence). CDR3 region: CASSSLSRGYYGYTF. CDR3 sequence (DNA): TGTGCCAGCAGCTCCCTCAGCAGGGGCTACTATGGCTACACCTTC.